These T cell receptor beta chains were read from a single sample in a study of shared clonotypes between healthy human individuals. Generated by immunoSEQ multiplex PCR, the TCRdb table keeps only in-frame clones and is missing some. Of approximately 650,000 clones listed, 95% to 96% are singletons. Specimen: naive CD8+ T cells sorted from blood. The receptors stem from a woman in her 30s in good health. The CDR3 runs from the conserved cysteine through the conserved F or W. A D gene is named only where the DNA matches it firmly. A clone size is listed for some rows: how often the clone was seen (once, few, many), or a class if it is expanded.

size	J	V	D	length	DNA	CDR3
NA	TRBJ2-1	TRBV9	TRBD2	14	TGTGCCAGCAGCGGTGGGACTAGCTGGAATGAGCAGTTCTTC	CASSGGTSWNEQFF
once	TRBJ2-3	TRBV28	TRBD1	14	TGTGCCAGCAGTCCGGGACAGGGAAAAGATACGCAGTATTTT	CASSPGQGKDTQYF
NA	TRBJ2-5	TRBV4-1	NA	14	TGCGCCAGCAGCCAACAGGGACTTGGGGAGACCCAGTACTTC	CASSQQGLGETQYF
NA	TRBJ1-2	TRBV4-1	TRBD1	16	TGCGCCAGCAGCCAAACAACCGGGACAGGGAAACGTGGCTACACCTTC	CASSQTTGTGKRGYTF
few	TRBJ2-7	TRBV11-2	NA	11	TGTGCCAGCAGCTTATACCACGAGCAGTACTTC	CASSLYHEQYF
NA	TRBJ1-1	TRBV28	NA	12	TGTGCCAGCAGTGGGCGACTGAGCGAAGCTTTCTTT	CASSGRLSEAFF
NA	TRBJ2-1	TRBV5-8	NA	12	TGTGCCAGCAGCTTGTTAGTGAATGAGCAGTTCTTC	CASSLLVNEQFF
NA	TRBJ1-1	TRBV7-9	NA	12	TGTGCCAGCAGTTCAGAGAGTCCTGAAGCTTTCTTT	CASSSESPEAFF
NA	TRBJ2-7	TRBV19	NA	14	TGTGCCAGTTCAAGGACACACAGCTCCTACGAGCAGTACTTC	CASSRTHSSYEQYF
NA	TRBJ2-1	TRBV7-6	TRBD2	15	TGTGCCAGCAGGCCACGGGCTAGCGGGAGCCCTGAGCAGTTCTTC	CASRPRASGSPEQFF
NA	TRBJ2-3	TRBV11-2	NA	12	TGTGCCAGCAGCTCGGTGGGGGATACGCAGTATTTT	CASSSVGDTQYF
NA	TRBJ2-1	TRBV11-2	NA	17	TGTGCCAGCAGCTTAGGGACGGCGGGGCGCGGGCTACGGGAGCAGTTCTTC	CASSLGTAGRGLREQFF
NA	TRBJ1-5	TRBV29-1	NA	18	TGCAGCCCGCGGGACGTGGTATTTGAGACCGGGCCAAATCAGTCCCAGCATTTT	CSPRDVVFETGPNQSQHF
NA	TRBJ2-1	TRBV6-5	NA	12	TGTGCCAGCAGCAGTACTTACAATGAGCAGTTCTTC	CASSSTYNEQFF
NA	TRBJ1-1	TRBV21-1	NA	20	TGTGCCAGCAGCATCCGGGAAGTGGGGGACAGTGACACGGTGAACACTGAAGCTTTCTTT	CASSIREVGDSDTVNTEAFF
once	TRBJ2-2	TRBV6-5	NA	14	TGTGCCAGCAGTTTTATACAGAACACCGGGGAGCTGTTTTTT	CASSFIQNTGELFF
NA	TRBJ2-1	TRBV13	NA	15	TGTGCCAGCAGCCAGAGCGGAAGCTCCTACAATGAGCAGTTCTTC	CASSQSGSSYNEQFF
NA	TRBJ2-7	TRBV4-1	TRBD1	16	TGCGCCAGCAGCCAAGGGACAGGGGGCTTTTCCTACGAGCAGTACTTC	CASSQGTGGFSYEQYF
NA	TRBJ2-1	TRBV4-1	NA	15	TGCGCCAGCAGCCAAGCTGGAGGAGGGTACAATGAGCAGTTCTTC	CASSQAGGGYNEQFF